Shown below are 4 T cell receptor beta chains from a single sample sequenced in a study of shared clonotypes between healthy human individuals. The assay was immunoSEQ multiplex PCR, and TCRdb's table has in-frame clones only and misses some. The sample yields approximately 1.9 million clones, 93% seen once. Naive-designated CD8 cells lacked CD45RO, were positively enriched for CCR7, and omitted terminally differentiated effector memory CD45RA+ cells. Sequenced sample: naive CD8+ T cells from PBMCs. The receptors were gathered from a man younger than 30 in good health. Some clones in this sample may be carry-over from other donors' samples.

This clone has more than one count but fewer than ten. The rearrangement uses TRBV29-1 and TRBJ2-2, with 7 positions matching TRBD1. Germline V gene sequence: CDR1 SQVTM, CDR2 ANQGSEA. The length of the CDR3 is 12 residues. Trimming cost V 6 bases and J 7 bases; bases outside gene matches: 5. CDR3 DNA sequence: TGCAGCGTGACAGGGTGGGACGGGGAGCTGTTTTTT. Translation: CSVTGWDGELFF.

This clone appeared a few times. The rearrangement uses TRBV6-5 and TRBJ1-2; no firm D call. CDR1 is MNHEY, CDR2 SVGAGI, per germline. There are 15 residues in the CDR3. Deletions cut 2 bases from V and 6 bases from J, with 16 bases between. CDR3 sequence reads: CASSYLEEGVNGYTF. The CDR3 coding sequence is TGTGCCAGCAGTTACCTCGAGGAGGGTGTGAATGGCTACACCTTC.

This rearrangement joins TRBV9 to TRBJ2-3; no firm D call. Trimming removed 4 bases from V and 0 bases from J, with 18 bases in between. Per the germline V gene, CDR1 is SGDLS and CDR2 is YYNGEE. The CDR3 is 17 amino acids. The CDR3 DNA follows: TGTGCCAGCAGCACACCTAGGTCCGGGTATAGCACAGATACGCAGTATTTT. It is translated as CASSTPRSGYSTDTQYF.

The chain uses TRBV6-6 and TRBJ2-7; D may match TRBD1 or TRBD2 (5 bases each). Germline assignment: CDR1 MNHNY and CDR2 SVGAGI (reference sequence). V dropped 2 bases and J dropped 3 bases, with 8 bases sitting between them. The CDR3 spans 13 residues. CDR3 amino acids: CASSYRDRYEQYF. In nucleotides, the CDR3 is TGTGCCAGCAGTTACCGGGACCGCTACGAGCAGTACTTC.